A selection of T cell receptor beta chains follows, all from one sample in a study of Ad26.COV2.S vaccination and SARS-CoV-2 variants. Profiling relied on immunoSEQ multiplex PCR, and the TCRdb table lists in-frame clones only, not all of them. This sample carries about 470,000 clones, 90% of them seen once, and the ten largest clones take less than 4.5%. Material: peripheral blood, obtained in a trial of Ad26.COV2.S vaccine versus placebo. The receptor source for this set is a person aged 18-65 years who received the Ad26.COV2.S COVID-19 vaccine or a placebo. Each CDR3 is given with its conserved first and last residue. The D gene is left open where the match is weak. Size is stated for part of the rows, as once, few or many counts, or as a class when the clone is expanded.

TRBJ1-5 few TRBD1 TRBV7-9 CASSSTGDNQPQHF TGTGCCAGCAGCTCGACAGGGGATAATCAGCCCCAGCATTTT
TRBJ2-3 once . TRBV5-1 CASSFWGTSTDTQYF TGCGCCAGCAGCTTTTGGGGGACTAGCACAGATACGCAGTATTTT
TRBJ1-5 . . TRBV7-8 CASSPLKGGSNQPQHF TGTGCCAGCAGTCCCCTCAAGGGCGGCAGCAATCAGCCCCAGCATTTT
TRBJ2-7 . TRBD1 TRBV4-3 CASSQFLDRDYEQYF TGCGCCAGCAGCCAATTCCTTGACAGGGACTACGAGCAGTACTTC
TRBJ2-7 . . TRBV3-1/TRBV3-2 CASSQAGPYEQYF TGTGCCAGCAGCCAAGCCGGACCATACGAGCAGTACTTC
TRBJ2-7 . TRBD2 TRBV28 CASSLGVLAGAYEQYF TGTGCCAGCAGTTTGGGGGTACTAGCGGGGGCCTACGAGCAGTACTTC
TRBJ2-3 . TRBD1 TRBV27 CASRTGTGDTQYF TGTGCCAGCCGGACCGGGACAGGGGATACGCAGTATTTT
TRBJ1-4 . . TRBV4-1 CASSRQRDNEKLFF TGCGCCAGCAGTCGACAGAGAGATAATGAAAAACTGTTTTTT
TRBJ2-3 once TRBD2 TRBV28 CASRGLAGVMSTDTQYF TGTGCCAGCAGAGGACTAGCGGGAGTAATGAGCACAGATACGCAGTATTTT
TRBJ2-2 once . TRBV24-1 CATGQGTGELFF TGTGCCACCGGCCAGGGCACCGGGGAGCTGTTTTTT
TRBJ2-2 . TRBD1 TRBV10-3 CAISPGQGTGELFF TGTGCCATCAGTCCGGGACAGGGCACCGGGGAGCTGTTTTTT
TRBJ2-1 . TRBD2 TRBV24-1 CATSDRDYLTYNEQFF TGTGCCACCAGTGACAGGGACTATCTCACCTACAATGAGCAGTTCTTC
TRBJ2-1 . TRBD2 TRBV6-1 CASSDNTGTSGYNEQFF TGTGCCAGCAGTGACAACACCGGGACTAGCGGCTACAATGAGCAGTTCTTC
TRBJ2-3 . TRBD1 TRBV18 CASSPRQGLDTQYF TGTGCCAGCTCACCACGACAGGGGTTAGATACGCAGTATTTT
TRBJ2-3 . . TRBV28 CASSSLRHTQYF TGTGCCAGCAGTTCCCTACGGCATACGCAGTATTTT
TRBJ2-7 . TRBD1 TRBV6-5 CASTPGTGDREQYF TGTGCCAGCACCCCGGGGACAGGGGATCGGGAGCAGTACTTC
TRBJ2-1 . TRBD2 TRBV9 CASSNSPGLAGDSSYNEQFF TGTGCCAGCAGCAACTCACCGGGACTAGCGGGAGATAGCTCCTACAATGAGCAGTTCTTC
TRBJ2-2 . TRBD2 TRBV13 CASSSGAVSGSLNTGELFF TGTGCCAGCAGCTCCGGGGCGGTTAGCGGGAGCCTTAACACCGGGGAGCTGTTTTTT
TRBJ2-5 . TRBD1 TRBV6-5 CASMTGIFQETQYF TGTGCCAGCATGACAGGGATCTTCCAAGAGACCCAGTACTTC
TRBJ1-3 once . TRBV5-8 CASSFLVGPSSGNTIYF TGTGCCAGCAGCTTTTTGGTCGGCCCGAGCTCTGGAAACACCATATATTTT
TRBJ2-3 . . TRBV27 CASGLGWESGSGTQYF TGTGCCAGCGGCCTCGGGTGGGAGTCAGGTAGCGGTACGCAGTATTTT
TRBJ2-1 . . TRBV24-1 CATSDQEDPRRYNEQFF TGTGCCACCAGTGACCAGGAGGACCCAAGGAGATACAATGAGCAGTTCTTC
TRBJ2-7 . TRBD1 TRBV15 CATSREGRRQGAEQYF TGTGCCACCAGCAGAGAAGGTAGGAGACAGGGGGCCGAGCAGTACTTC